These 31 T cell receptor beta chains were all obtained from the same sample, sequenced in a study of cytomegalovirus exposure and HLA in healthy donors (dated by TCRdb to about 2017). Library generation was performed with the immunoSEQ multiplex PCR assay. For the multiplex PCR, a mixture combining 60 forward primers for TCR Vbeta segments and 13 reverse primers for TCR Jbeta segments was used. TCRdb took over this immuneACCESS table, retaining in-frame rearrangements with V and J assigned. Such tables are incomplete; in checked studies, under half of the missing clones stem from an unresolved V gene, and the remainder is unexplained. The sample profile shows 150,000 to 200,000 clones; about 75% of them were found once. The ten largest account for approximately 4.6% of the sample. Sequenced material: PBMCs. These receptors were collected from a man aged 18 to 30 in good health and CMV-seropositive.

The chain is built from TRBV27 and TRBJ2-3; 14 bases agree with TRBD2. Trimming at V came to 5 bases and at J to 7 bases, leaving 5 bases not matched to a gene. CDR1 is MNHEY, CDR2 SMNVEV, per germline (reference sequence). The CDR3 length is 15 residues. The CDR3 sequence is CASSTGTSGRNTQYF. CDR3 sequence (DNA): TGTGCCAGCAGTACCGGGACTAGCGGGAGAAATACGCAGTATTTT.

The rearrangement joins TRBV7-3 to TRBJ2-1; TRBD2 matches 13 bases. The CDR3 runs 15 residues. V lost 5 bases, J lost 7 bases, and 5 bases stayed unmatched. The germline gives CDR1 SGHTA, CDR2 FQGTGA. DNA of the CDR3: TGTGCCAGCAGCCGGGGACTAGCGGGGCGAAATGAGCAGTTCTTC. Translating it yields CASSRGLAGRNEQFF.

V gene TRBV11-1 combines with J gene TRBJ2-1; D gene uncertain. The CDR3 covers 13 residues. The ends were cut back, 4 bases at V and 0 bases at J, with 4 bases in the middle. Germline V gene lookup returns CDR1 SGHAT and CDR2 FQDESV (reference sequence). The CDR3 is CASSSDSYNEQFF. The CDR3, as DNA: TGTGCCAGCAGCTCAGACTCCTACAATGAGCAGTTCTTC. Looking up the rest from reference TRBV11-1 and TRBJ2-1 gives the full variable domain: EAEVAQSPRYKITEKSQAVAFWCDPISGHATLYWYRQILGQGPELLVQFQDESVVDDSQLPKDRFSAERLKGVDSTLKIQPAELGDSAMYLCASSSDSYNEQFFGPGTRLTVL.

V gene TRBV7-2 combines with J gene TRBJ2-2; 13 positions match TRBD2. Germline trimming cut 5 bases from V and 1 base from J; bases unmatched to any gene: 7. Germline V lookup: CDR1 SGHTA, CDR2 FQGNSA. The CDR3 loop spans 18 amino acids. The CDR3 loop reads CASSPRTSGRGNTGELFF. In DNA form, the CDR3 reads TGTGCCAGCAGCCCAAGGACTAGCGGGAGAGGGAACACCGGGGAGCTGTTTTTT.

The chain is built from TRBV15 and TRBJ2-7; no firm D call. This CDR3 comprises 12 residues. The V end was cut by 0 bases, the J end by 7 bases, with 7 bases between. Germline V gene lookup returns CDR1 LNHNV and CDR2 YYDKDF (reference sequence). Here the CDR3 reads CATSRDLREQYV. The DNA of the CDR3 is TGTGCCACCAGCAGAGATTTAAGGGAGCAGTACGTC.

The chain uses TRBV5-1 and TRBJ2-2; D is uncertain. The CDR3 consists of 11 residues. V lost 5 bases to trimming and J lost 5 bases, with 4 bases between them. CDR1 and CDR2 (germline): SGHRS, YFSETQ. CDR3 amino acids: CASRETGELFF. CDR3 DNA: TGCGCCAGCAGGGAGACCGGGGAGCTGTTTTTT.

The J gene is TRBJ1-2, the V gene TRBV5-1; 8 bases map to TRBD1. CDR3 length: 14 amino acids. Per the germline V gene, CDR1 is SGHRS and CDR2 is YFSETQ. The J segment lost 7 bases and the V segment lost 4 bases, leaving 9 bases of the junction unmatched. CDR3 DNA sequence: TGCGCCAGCAGCCCCGGGCAGGGGGCCTTTGGCTACACCTTC. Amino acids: CASSPGQGAFGYTF.

DNA for the CDR3: TGCGCCAGCAGCCACCAAAATGGCAACACCGGGGAGCTGTTTTTT. It specifies CASSHQNGNTGELFF. V usage is TRBV4-1 and J usage is TRBJ2-2; D ambiguous. Germline V gene sequence: CDR1 MGHRA, CDR2 YSYEKL. This CDR3 contains 15 residues. Trimming took off 3 bases at V and 2 bases at J, with 10 bases between the two ends.

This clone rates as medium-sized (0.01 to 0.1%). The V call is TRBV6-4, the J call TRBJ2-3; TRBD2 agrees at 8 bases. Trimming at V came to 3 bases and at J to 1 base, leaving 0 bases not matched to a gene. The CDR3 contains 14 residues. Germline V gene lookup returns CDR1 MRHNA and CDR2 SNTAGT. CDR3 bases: TGTGCCAGCAGTGAGCGGGGGGGCACAGATACGCAGTATTTT. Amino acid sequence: CASSERGGTDTQYF.

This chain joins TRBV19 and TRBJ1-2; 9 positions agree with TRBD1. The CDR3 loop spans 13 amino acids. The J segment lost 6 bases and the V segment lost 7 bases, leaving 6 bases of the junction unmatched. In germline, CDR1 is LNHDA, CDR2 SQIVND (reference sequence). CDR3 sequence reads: CASTLGTGHGYTF. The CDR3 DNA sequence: TGTGCCAGTACCTTAGGGACAGGGCATGGCTACACCTTC.

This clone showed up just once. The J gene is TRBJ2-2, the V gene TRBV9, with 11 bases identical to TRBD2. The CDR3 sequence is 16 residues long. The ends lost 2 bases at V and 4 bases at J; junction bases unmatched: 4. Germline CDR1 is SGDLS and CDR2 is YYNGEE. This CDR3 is CASSVSGGAGTGELFF. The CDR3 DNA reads TGTGCCAGCAGCGTTAGCGGGGGGGCCGGCACCGGGGAGCTGTTTTTT. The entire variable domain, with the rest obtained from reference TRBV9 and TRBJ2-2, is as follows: DSGVTQTPKHLITATGQRVTLRCSPRSGDLSVYWYQQSLDQGLQFLIQYYNGEERAKGNILERFSAQQFPDLHSELNLSSLELGDSALYFCASSVSGGAGTGELFFGEGSRLTVL.

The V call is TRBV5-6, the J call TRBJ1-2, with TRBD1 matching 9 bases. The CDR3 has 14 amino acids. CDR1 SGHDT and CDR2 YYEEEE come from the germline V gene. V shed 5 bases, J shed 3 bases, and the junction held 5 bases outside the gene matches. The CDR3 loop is CASRPTGGDYGYTF. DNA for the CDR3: TGTGCCAGCAGGCCCACAGGGGGCGACTATGGCTACACCTTC.

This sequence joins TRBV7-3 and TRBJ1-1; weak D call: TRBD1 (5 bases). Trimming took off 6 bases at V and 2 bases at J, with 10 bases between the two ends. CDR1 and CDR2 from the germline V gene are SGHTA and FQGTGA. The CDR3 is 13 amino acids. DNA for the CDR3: TGTGCCAGCAGTTGGCAGGGAAACACTGAAGCTTTCTTT. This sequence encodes CASSWQGNTEAFF. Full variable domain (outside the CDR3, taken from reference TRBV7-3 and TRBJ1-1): GAGVSQTPSNKVTEKGKYVELRCDPISGHTALYWYRQSLGQGPEFLIYFQGTGAADDSGLPNDRFFAVRPEGSVSTLKIQRTERGDSAVYLCASSWQGNTEAFFGQGTRLTVV.

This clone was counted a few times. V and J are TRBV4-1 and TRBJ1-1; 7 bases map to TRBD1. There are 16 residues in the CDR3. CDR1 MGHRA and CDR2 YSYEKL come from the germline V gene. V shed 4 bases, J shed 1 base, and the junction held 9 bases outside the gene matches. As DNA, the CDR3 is TGCGCCAGCAGCCCCCTTCCCGGGACAGCGAACACTGAAGCTTTCTTT. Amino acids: CASSPLPGTANTEAFF.

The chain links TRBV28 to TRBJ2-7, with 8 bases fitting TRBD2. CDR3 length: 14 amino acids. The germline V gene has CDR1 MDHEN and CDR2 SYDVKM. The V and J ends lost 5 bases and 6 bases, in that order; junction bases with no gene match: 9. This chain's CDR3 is CASSRSGKGLEQYV. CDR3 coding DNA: TGTGCCAGCAGTCGTAGCGGGAAAGGGCTCGAGCAGTACGTC.

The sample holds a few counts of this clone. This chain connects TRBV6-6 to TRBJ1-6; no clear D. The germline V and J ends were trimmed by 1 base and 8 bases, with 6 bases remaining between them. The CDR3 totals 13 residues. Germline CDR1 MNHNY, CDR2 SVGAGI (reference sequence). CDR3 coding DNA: TGTGCCAGCAGTTACTACGGAGATTCACCCCTCCACTTT. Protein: CASSYYGDSPLHF.

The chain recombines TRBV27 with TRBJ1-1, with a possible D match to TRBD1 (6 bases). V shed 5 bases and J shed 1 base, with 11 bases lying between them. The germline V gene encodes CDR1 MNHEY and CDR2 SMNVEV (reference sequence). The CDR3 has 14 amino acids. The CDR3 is CASSPTGWNTEAFF. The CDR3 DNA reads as TGTGCCAGCAGTCCGACAGGCTGGAACACTGAAGCTTTCTTT.

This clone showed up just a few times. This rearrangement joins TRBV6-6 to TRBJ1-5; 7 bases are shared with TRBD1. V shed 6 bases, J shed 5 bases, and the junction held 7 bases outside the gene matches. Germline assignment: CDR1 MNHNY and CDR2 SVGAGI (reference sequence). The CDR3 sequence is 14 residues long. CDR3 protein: CASRRQGEHQPQHF. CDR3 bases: TGTGCCAGCAGACGACAGGGTGAACATCAGCCCCAGCATTTT.

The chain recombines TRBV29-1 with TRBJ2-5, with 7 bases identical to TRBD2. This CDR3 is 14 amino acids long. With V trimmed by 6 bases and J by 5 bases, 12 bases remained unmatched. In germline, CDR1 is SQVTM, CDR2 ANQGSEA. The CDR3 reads CSVSPTGGGETQYF. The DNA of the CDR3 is TGCAGCGTGTCCCCGACTGGGGGAGGGGAGACCCAGTACTTC.

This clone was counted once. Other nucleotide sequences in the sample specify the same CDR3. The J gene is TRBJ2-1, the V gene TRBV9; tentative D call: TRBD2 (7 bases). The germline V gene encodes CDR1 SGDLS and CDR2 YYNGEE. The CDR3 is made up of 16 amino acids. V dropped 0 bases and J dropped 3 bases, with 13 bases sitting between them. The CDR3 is CASSVVGGGSYNEQFF. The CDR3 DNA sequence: TGTGCCAGCAGCGTAGTAGGGGGGGGTAGCTACAATGAGCAGTTCTTC.

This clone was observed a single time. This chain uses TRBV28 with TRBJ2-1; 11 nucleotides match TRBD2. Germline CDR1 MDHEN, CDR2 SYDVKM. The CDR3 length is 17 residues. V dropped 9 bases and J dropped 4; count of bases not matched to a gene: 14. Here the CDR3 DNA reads TGTGCCAGTTCTTCGGTGGGACTAGCGGACGGATACAATGAGCAGTTCTTC. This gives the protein CASSSVGLADGYNEQFF.

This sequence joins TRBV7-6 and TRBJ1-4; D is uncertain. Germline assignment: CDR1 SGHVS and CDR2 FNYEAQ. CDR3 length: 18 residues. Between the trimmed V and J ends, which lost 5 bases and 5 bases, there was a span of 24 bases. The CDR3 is CASSLPRAWPAHNEKLFF. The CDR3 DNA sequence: TGTGCCAGCAGCCTCCCGCGGGCGTGGCCAGCGCACAATGAAAAACTGTTTTTT.

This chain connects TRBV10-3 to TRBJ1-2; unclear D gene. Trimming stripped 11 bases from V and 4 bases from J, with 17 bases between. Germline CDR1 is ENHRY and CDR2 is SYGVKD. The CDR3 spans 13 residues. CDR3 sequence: CASLEQEGYGYTF. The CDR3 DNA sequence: TGTGCCTCCCTCGAGCAGGAGGGCTATGGCTACACCTTC.

The CDR3 sequence: CASSLGPLGNTEAFF. The CDR3 nucleotides are TGTGCCAGCAGCTTAGGCCCCCTAGGGAACACTGAAGCTTTCTTT. This chain connects TRBV13 to TRBJ1-1; D unclear. In germline, CDR1 is PRHDT, CDR2 FYEKMQ (reference sequence). V was trimmed by 0 bases and J by 1 base, leaving 9 bases between them. This CDR3 is 15 amino acids long.

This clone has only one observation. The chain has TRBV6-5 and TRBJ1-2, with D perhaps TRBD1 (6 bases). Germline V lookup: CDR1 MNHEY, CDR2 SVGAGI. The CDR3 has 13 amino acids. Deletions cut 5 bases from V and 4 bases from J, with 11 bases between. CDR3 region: CASSPTGGYGYTF. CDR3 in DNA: TGTGCCAGCAGTCCGACAGGAGGCTATGGCTACACCTTC.

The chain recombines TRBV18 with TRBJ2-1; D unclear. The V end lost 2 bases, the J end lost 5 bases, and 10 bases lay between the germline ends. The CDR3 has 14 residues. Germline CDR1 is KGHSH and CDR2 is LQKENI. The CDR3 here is CASSPAAKDNEQFF. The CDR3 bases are TGTGCCAGCTCACCAGCGGCGAAGGACAATGAGCAGTTCTTC. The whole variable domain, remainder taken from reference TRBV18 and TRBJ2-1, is NAGVMQNPRHLVRRRGQEARLRCSPMKGHSHVYWYRQLPEEGLKFMVYLQKENIIDESGMPKERFSAEFPKEGPSILRIQQVVRGDSAAYFCASSPAAKDNEQFFGPGTRLTVL.

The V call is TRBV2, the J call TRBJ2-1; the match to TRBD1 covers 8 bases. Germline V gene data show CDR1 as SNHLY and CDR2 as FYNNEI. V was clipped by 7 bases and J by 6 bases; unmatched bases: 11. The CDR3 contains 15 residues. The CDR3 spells CASIPDRVARNEQFF. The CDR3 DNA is TGTGCCAGCATTCCGGACAGGGTGGCACGCAATGAGCAGTTCTTC.

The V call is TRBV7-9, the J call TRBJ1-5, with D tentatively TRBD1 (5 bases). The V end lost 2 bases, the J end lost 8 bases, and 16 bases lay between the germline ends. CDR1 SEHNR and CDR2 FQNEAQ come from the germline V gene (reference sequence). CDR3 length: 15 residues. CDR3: CASSLSQGGGEPQHF. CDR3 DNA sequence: TGTGCCAGCAGCTTAAGCCAGGGAGGCGGTGAGCCCCAGCATTTT.

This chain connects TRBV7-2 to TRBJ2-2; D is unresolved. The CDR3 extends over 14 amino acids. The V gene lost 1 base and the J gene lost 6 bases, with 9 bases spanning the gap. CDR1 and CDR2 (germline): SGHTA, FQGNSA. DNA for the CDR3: TGTGCCAGCAGCTTAGGGAGTGCGTCCGGGGAGCTGTTTTTT. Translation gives CASSLGSASGELFF. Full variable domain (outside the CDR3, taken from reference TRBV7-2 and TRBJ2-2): GAGVSQSPSNKVTEKGKDVELRCDPISGHTALYWYRQSLGQGLEFLIYFQGNSAPDKSGLPSDRFSAERTGGSVSTLTIQRTQQEDSAVYLCASSLGSASGELFFGEGSRLTVL.

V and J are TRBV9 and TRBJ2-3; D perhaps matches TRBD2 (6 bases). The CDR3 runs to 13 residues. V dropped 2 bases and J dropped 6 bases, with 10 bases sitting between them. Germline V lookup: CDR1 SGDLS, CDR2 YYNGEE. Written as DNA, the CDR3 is TGTGCCAGCAGCGTTCGGGACTTCGATACGCAGTATTTT. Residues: CASSVRDFDTQYF.

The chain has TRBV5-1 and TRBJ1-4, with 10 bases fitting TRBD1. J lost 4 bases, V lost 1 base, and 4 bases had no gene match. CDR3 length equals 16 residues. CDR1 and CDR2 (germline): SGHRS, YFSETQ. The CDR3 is CASSLSRTGGNEKLFF. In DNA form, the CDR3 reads TGCGCCAGCAGCTTGTCGAGGACAGGGGGTAATGAAAAACTGTTTTTT.